This TCR beta chain was documented in a study of T-cell reconstitution after alpha-beta-depleted transplantation in children (TCRdb year 2016). General notes on the study: T-cell immune reconstitution after TCRalphabeta/CD19-depleted allogeneic hematopoietic cell transplantation in children was quantitatively tracked in the study by means of TCR repertoire profiling.

Trimming at the junction amounts to 0 bases on V and 5 bases on J, and the germline ends lie 14 bases apart. The germline V gene (reference sequence) yields LNHNV for CDR1 and YYDKDF for CDR2. The CDR3, from cysteine to phenylalanine, totals 15 residues. Solely the CDR3 DNA is kept, with 45 bases framed from the first base. Receptors were amplified or captured by PCR. The data were produced on an Illumina HiSeq 2500. Molecular barcoding was employed in the preparation of TCR libraries, with unique molecular identifiers being used to normalize TCRbeta repertoire quantification. The public reads were quality trimmed at Q25 with fastp and then assembled into clones with MiXCR by TCRdb, keeping productive beta chains. Each CDR3 protein appears once, grouped with its most common genes and DNA. For this sample there are some 490,000 distinct CDR3 sequences; approximately 12% appear just once. The ten largest clones add up to more than 5.5% of the sample.

This clonotype turned up a few times. Which antigen it targets is not known. No qualities accompany the bases; no much larger clone lies one base away. Sample: PBMCs from the stem cell graft donor, taken from the stem cell graft. The receptor was isolated from a human donor who donated a stem cell graft to a child with combined immunodeficiency. The chain uses TRBV15 and TRBJ2-7, with the identity of the D gene unclear. The nucleotides read TGTGCCACCAGCAGAGATCGTGGTTTCGAGAACGAGCAGTACTTC. This sequence encodes CATSRDRGFENEQYF.